Reported below is one T cell receptor (beta chain). The antigen is not known. TCRdb's table, derived via immunoSEQ multiplex PCR, lists solely in-frame clones and lacks some. The sample consists of approximately 120,000 clones, around 93% of them appearing once. The data belong to a study of T cell responses to AZD1222 COVID-19 vaccine. Overall study findings and caveats: Clonal diversity may have been underestimated in mostly white British donors. Reportedly, nearly half the spike-specific TCRs target unmutated variant regions.

The TCR sequence derives from an adult in good health. Here the sequenced sample was peripheral blood, taken on day 0 of AZD1222 vaccination.

CDR3: CATSRASGGGGNEQFF. The CDR3 DNA is TGTGCCACCAGCAGAGCAAGCGGGGGAGGAGGCAATGAGCAGTTCTTC. The chain is built from TRBV15 and TRBJ2-1, with 8 bases identical to TRBD2. Germline lookup yields CDR1 LNHNV and CDR2 YYDKDF (reference sequence). The CDR3 is 16 residues long. Losses at the gene ends were 1 base for V and 6 bases for J; bases not matched to a gene: 8.